The clone carrying this T cell receptor beta chain showed up many times. Its target is not known. Germline V gene lookup returns CDR1 DFQATT and CDR2 SNEGSKA (reference sequence). CDR3 length: 15 residues. V gave up 6 bases and J gave up 5 bases; unmatched junction bases: 12. TCRdb re-derived calls from the RT-PCR reads in MiXCR, one entry per CDR3 protein. This table holds 500,000 to 700,000 distinct CDR3 sequences, under 25% found once. The record originates from a study of response to subunit inactivated influenza vaccine. Broader study findings: The authors suggested that every seasonal influenza vaccination recruits few new T cells.

The sample was also linked to a second study, of T cells expressing NK-cell markers. That report notes: For TCR beta, cDNA was produced by 5'RACE template switching with UMIs. Most of the eight sequenced donors were HCMV-seropositive; one was seronegative. Among CD8+ T cells from several donors, dominant NKG2C+ clonotypes accounted for roughly 1.0-7.0%.

The material was CD4+ T cells sorted from PBMCs, obtained less than 13 days after vaccination. This receptor was obtained from a man in his forties or fifties who received an inactivated influenza vaccine. The gene calls are TRBV20-1 and TRBJ2-5; TRBD1 matches at 10 bases. CDR3 nucleotide sequence: TGCAGTGCGCAAATACCGGGACAGGGGTCCGAGACCCAGTACTTC. Encoded protein: CSAQIPGQGSETQYF.